Described below is a single T cell receptor beta chain sequence and its context. The table came from immunoSEQ multiplex PCR; TCRdb's copy has only in-frame clones and leaves some out. The table lists about 97,000 clones, just under 90% of them singletons. This sample stems from a study of blood T cell repertoires in COVID-19. The source material was peripheral blood. The sequence derives from a human donor in a cohort sampled during active COVID-19.

For the CDR3, the DNA is TGTGCCAGCAGCTTGGGATGGCAGGGGGCCCGACTGAACACCGGGGAGCTGTTTTTT. It encodes CASSLGWQGARLNTGELFF. The chain recombines TRBV5-6 with TRBJ2-2; 8 nucleotides agree with TRBD1. This CDR3 comprises 19 residues. The junction had 11 bases not matched to a gene; V was cut back by 0 bases and J by 1 base. CDR1 SGHDT and CDR2 YYEEEE come from the germline V gene. Full variable domain (missing parts from reference TRBV5-6 and TRBJ2-2): DAGVTQSPTHLIKTRGQQVTLRCSPKSGHDTVSWYQQALGQGPQFIFQYYEEEERQRGNFPDRFSGHQFPNYSSELNVNALLLGDSALYLCASSLGWQGARLNTGELFFGEGSRLTVL.